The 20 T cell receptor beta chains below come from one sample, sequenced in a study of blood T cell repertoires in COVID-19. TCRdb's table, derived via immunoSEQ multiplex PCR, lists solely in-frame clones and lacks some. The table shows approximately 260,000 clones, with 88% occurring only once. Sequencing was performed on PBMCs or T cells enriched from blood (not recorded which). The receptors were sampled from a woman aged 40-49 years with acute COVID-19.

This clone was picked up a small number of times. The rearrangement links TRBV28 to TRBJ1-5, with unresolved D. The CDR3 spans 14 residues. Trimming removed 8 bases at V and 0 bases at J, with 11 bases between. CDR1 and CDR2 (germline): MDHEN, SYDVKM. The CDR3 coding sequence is TGTGCCAGCGTTGCGCCGAATAGCAATCAGCCCCAGCATTTT. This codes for CASVAPNSNQPQHF.

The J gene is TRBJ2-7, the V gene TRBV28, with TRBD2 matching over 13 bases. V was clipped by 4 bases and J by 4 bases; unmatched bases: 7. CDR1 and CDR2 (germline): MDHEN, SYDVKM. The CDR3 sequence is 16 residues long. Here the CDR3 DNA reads TGTGCCAGCAGTTCAGCGGGACTAGCGGGACATTACGAGCAGTACGTC. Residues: CASSSAGLAGHYEQYV.

The CDR3 protein is CASSLLFGLNSYNEQFF. CDR3 nucleotides: TGTGCCAGCAGCTTATTATTCGGACTCAACTCCTACAATGAGCAGTTCTTC. The rearrangement uses TRBV7-2 and TRBJ2-1; a possible D gene is TRBD2 (5 bases). CDR1 SGHTA and CDR2 FQGNSA come from the germline V gene. The CDR3 totals 17 residues. Trimming cost V 2 bases and J 0 bases, with 14 bases left between them.

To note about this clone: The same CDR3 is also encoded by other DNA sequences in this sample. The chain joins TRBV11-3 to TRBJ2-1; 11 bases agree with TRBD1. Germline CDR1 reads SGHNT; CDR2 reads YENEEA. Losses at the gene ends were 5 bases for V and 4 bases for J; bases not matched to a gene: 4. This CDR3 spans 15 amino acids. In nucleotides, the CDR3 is TGTGCCAGCAGCCTGGGGACAGGGGGATACAATGAGCAGTTCTTC. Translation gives CASSLGTGGYNEQFF.

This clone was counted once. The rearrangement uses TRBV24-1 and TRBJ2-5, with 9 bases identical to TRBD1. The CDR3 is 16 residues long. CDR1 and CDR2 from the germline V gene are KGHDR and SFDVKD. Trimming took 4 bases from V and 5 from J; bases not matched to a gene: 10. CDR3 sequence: CATSDNRGLYWETQYF. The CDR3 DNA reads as TGTGCCACCAGTGACAACAGGGGGCTGTACTGGGAGACCCAGTACTTC.

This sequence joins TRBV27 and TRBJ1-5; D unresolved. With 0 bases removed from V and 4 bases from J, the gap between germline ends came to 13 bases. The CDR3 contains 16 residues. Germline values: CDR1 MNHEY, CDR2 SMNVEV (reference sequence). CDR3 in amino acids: CASSLSLTAGNQPQHF. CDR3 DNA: TGTGCCAGCAGTTTATCCCTGACGGCGGGGAATCAGCCCCAGCATTTT.

The CDR3 protein is CASSPSGRAYTDTQYF. The CDR3 bases are TGTGCCAGCAGCCCAAGCGGGAGGGCCTACACAGATACGCAGTATTTT. The rearrangement links TRBV9 to TRBJ2-3; the match to TRBD2 covers 10 bases. The ends lost 4 bases at V and 2 bases at J; junction bases unmatched: 7. CDR1 and CDR2 from the germline V gene are SGDLS and YYNGEE. CDR3 length equals 16 residues.

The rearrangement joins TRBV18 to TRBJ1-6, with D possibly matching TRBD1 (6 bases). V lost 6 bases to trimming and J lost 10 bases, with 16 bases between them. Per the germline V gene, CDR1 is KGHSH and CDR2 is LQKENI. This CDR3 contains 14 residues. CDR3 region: CASSRGGVESPLHF. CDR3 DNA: TGTGCCAGCTCCCGAGGGGGGGTAGAGTCACCCCTCCACTTT.

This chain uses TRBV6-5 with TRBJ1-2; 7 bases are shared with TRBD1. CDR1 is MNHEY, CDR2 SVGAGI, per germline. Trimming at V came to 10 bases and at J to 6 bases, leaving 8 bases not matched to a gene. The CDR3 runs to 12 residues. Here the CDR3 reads CATGQAGHGYTF. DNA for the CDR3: TGTGCCACCGGACAGGCCGGACATGGCTACACCTTC.

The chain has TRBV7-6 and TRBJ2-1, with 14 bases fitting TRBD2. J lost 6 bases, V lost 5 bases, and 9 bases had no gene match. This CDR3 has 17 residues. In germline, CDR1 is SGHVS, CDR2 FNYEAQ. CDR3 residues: CASSPRGLAGEGNEQFF. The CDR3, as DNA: TGTGCCAGCAGCCCCAGGGGACTAGCGGGAGAGGGCAATGAGCAGTTCTTC.

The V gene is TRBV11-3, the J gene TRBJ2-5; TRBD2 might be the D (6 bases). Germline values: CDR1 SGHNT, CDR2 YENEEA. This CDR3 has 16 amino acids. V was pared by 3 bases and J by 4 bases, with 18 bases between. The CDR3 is CASSLEGPLGIETQYF. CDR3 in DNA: TGTGCCAGCAGCTTGGAGGGACCGTTGGGGATAGAGACCCAGTACTTC.

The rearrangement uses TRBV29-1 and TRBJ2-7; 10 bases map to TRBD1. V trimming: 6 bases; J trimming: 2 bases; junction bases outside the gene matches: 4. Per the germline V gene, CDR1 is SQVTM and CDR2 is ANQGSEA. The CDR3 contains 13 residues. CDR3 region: CSVRQGATYEQYV. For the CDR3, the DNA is TGCAGCGTCCGACAGGGGGCTACCTACGAGCAGTACGTC.

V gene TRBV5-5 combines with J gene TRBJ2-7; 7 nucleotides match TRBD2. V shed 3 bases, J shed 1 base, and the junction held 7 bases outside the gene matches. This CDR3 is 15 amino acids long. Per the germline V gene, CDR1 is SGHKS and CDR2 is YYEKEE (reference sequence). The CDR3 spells CASSYVLAGSYEQYV. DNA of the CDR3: TGTGCCAGCAGCTACGTCTTAGCGGGTTCCTACGAGCAGTACGTC.

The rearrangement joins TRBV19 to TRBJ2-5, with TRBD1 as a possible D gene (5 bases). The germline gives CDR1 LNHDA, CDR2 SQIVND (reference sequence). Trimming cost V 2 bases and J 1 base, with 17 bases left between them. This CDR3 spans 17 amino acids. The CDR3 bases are TGTGCCAGTAGTATAATACCTTCGACAGCAAGCCAAGAGACCCAGTACTTC. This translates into CASSIIPSTASQETQYF.

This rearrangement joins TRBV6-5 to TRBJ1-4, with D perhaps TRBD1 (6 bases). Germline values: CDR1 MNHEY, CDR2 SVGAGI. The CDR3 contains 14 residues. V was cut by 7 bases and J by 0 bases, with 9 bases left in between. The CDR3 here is CASTYRATNEKLFF. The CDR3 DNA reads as TGTGCCAGCACCTACAGGGCAACTAATGAAAAACTGTTTTTT.

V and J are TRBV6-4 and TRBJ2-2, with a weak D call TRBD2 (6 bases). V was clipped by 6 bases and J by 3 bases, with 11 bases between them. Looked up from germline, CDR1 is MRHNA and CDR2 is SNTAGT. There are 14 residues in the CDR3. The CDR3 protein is CASSPTRYTGELFF. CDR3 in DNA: TGTGCCAGCAGCCCGACTAGGTACACCGGGGAGCTGTTTTTT.

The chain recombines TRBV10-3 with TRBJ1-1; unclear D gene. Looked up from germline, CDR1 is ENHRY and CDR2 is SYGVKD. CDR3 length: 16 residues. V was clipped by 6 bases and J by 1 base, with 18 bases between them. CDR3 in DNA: TGTGCCATCAGACCCCCCAATGCAGGCCCGAACACTGAAGCTTTCTTT. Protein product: CAIRPPNAGPNTEAFF.

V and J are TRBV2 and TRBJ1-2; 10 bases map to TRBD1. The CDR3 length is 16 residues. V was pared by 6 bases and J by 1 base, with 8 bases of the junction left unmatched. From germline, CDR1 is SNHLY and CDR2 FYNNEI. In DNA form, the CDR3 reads TGTGCCAGCAGATACGGACAGGGGGTCGGTAACTATGGCTACACCTTC. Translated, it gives CASRYGQGVGNYGYTF.

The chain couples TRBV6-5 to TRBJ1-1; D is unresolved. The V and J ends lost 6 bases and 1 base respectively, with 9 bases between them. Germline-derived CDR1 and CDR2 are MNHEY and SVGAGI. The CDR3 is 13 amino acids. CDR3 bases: TGTGCCAGCAGCGAGCAGGAGAACACTGAAGCTTTCTTT. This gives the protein CASSEQENTEAFF.

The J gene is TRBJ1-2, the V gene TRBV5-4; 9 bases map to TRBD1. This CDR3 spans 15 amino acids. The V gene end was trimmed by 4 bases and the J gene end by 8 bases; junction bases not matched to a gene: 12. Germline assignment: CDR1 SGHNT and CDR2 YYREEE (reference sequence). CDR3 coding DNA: TGTGCCAGCAGCGCGAGGGACAGGGCCGGTGGAGGCTACACCTTC. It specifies CASSARDRAGGGYTF.